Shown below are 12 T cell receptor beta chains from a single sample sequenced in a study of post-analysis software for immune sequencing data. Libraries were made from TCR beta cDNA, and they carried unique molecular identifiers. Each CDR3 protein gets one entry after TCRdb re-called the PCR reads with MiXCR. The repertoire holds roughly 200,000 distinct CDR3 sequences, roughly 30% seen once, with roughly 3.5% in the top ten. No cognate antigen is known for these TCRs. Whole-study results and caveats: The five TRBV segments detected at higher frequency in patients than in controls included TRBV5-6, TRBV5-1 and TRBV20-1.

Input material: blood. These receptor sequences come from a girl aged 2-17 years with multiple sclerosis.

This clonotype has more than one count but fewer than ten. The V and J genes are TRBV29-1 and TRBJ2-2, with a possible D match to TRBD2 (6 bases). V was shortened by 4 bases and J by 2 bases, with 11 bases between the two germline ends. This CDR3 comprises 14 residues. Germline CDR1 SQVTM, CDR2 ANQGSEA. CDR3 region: CSVVGGVNTGELFF. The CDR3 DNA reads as TGCAGCGTTGTCGGAGGGGTAAACACCGGGGAGCTGTTTTTT.

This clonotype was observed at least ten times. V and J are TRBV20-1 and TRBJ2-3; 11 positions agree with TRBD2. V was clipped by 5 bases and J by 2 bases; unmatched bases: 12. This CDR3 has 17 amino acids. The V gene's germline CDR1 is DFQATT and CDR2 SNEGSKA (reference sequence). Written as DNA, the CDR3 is TGCAGTGCTTTCCCCAGGGGACTAGCGGCCAACACAGATACGCAGTATTTT. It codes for CSAFPRGLAANTDTQYF.

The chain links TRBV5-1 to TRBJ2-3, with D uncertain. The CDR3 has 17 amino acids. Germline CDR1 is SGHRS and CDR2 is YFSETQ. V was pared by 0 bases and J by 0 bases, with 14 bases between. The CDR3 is CASSLGLVWDSTDTQYF. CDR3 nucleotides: TGCGCCAGCAGCTTGGGACTCGTTTGGGATAGCACAGATACGCAGTATTTT. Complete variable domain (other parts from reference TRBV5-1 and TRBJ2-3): KAGVTQTPRYLIKTRGQQVTLSCSPISGHRSVSWYQQTPGQGLQFLFEYFSETQRNKGNFPGRFSGRQFSNSRSEMNVSTLELGDSALYLCASSLGLVWDSTDTQYFGPGTRLTVL.

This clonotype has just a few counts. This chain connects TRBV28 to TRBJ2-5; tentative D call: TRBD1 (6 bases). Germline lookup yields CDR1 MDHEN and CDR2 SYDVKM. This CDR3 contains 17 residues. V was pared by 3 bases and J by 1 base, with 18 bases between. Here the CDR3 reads CASSFRITRDIQETQYF. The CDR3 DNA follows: TGTGCCAGCAGTTTTAGGATCACCCGGGACATCCAAGAGACCCAGTACTTC.

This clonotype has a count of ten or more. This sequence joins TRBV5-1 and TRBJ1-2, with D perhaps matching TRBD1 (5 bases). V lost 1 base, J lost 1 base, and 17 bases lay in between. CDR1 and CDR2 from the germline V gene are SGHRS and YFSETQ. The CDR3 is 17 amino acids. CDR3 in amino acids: CASSLYQGFNNNYGYTF. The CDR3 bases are TGCGCCAGCAGCTTGTACCAGGGATTCAACAATAACTATGGCTACACCTTC.

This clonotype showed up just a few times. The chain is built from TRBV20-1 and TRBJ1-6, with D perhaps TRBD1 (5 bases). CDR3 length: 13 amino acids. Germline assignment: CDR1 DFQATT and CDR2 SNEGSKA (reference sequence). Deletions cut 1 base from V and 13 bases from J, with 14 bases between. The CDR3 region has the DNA TGCAGTGCTAGAGGACAGATAGAGTCCCCCCTCCACTTT. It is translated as CSARGQIESPLHF.

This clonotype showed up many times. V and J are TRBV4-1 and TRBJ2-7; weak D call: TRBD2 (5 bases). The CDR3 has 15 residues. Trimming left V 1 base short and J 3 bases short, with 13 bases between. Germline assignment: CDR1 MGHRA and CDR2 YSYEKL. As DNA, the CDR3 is TGCGCCAGCAGCCAAGTTACTAGTCGCGACTACGAGCAGTACTTC. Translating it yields CASSQVTSRDYEQYF.

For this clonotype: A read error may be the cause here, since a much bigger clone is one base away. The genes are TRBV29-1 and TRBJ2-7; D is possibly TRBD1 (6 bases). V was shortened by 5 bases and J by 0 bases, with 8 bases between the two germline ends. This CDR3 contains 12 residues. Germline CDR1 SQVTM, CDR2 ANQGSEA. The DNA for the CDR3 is TGCAGCGTTAAACAGGGCTCCTACGAGCAGTACTTC. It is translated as CSVKQGSYEQYF.

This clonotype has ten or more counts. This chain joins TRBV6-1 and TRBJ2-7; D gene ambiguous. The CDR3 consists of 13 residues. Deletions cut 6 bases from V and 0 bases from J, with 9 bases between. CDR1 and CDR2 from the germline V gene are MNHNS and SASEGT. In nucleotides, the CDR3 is TGTGCCAGCAGGGGCGATCTCTCCTACGAGCAGTACTTC. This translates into CASRGDLSYEQYF.

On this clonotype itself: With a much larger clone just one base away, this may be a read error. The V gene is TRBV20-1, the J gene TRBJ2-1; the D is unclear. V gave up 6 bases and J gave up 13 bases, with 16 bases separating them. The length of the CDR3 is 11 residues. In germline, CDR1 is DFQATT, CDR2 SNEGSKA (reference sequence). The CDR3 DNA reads TGCAGTGCCGCCCCCACCGAGACCCAGTTCTTC. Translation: CSAAPTETQFF.

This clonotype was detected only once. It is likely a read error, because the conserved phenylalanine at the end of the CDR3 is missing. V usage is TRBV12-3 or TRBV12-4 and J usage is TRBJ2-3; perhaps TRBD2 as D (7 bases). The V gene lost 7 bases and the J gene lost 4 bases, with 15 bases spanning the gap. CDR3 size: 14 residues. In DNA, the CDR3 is TGTGCCAGCACCCGGGGGGCGACCGCAGATACGCAGTATTCT. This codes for CASTRGATADTQYS.

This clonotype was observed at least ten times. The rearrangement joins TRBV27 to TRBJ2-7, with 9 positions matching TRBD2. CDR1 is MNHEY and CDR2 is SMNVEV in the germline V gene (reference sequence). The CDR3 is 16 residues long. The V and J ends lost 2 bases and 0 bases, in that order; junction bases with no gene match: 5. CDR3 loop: CASSLTSGLVSYEQYF. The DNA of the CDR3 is TGTGCCAGCAGTTTAACTAGCGGGTTGGTCTCCTACGAGCAGTACTTC.